One and the same sample provided the 9 T cell receptor beta chains below, sequenced in a study of blood T cell repertoires in COVID-19. Assay used: immunoSEQ multiplex PCR; TCRdb lists only in-frame clones, some missing. This repertoire shows under 450,000 clones, approximately 90% found once; its top ten account for about 1.4%. Input material: peripheral blood. The origin of the receptors is a woman aged 40 to 55 with COVID-19, enrolled during active disease.

The chain uses TRBV19 and TRBJ1-1; 9 bases map to TRBD1. The CDR3 loop spans 18 amino acids. V gave up 3 bases and J gave up 2 bases; unmatched junction bases: 13. Germline V gene lookup returns CDR1 LNHDA and CDR2 SQIVND (reference sequence). The CDR3 spells CASSMGPGTGSLNTEAFF. CDR3 DNA sequence: TGTGCCAGTAGTATGGGACCCGGGACAGGGAGCTTAAACACTGAAGCTTTCTTT.

The chain links TRBV29-1 to TRBJ2-3, with D possibly matching TRBD2 (5 bases). Between the trimmed V and J ends, which lost 4 bases and 2 bases, there was a span of 16 bases. CDR1 and CDR2 (germline): SQVTM, ANQGSEA. The CDR3 totals 15 residues. For the CDR3, the DNA is TGCAGCGTTGTCCCGAGGAAGGACTCCACAGATACGCAGTATTTT. Protein sequence: CSVVPRKDSTDTQYF.

CDR3 region: CASRVAGGGETQYF. The CDR3 DNA is TGTGCCAGCAGAGTAGCGGGAGGTGGGGAGACCCAGTACTTC. The genes are TRBV6-5 and TRBJ2-5; 10 bases align to TRBD2. Germline loops: CDR1 MNHEY, CDR2 SVGAGI. Unmatched junction bases numbered 6, after V lost 6 bases and J lost 5 bases. The CDR3 is made up of 14 amino acids.

The chain is built from TRBV7-2 and TRBJ2-7; D gene unclear. This CDR3 has 13 residues. Germline V gene lookup returns CDR1 SGHTA and CDR2 FQGNSA. The V and J ends lost 2 bases and 0 bases respectively, with 5 bases between them. CDR3 sequence reads: CASSLIFSYEQYF. CDR3 bases: TGTGCCAGCAGCTTAATCTTCTCCTACGAGCAGTACTTC. Full variable domain (outside the CDR3, taken from reference TRBV7-2 and TRBJ2-7): GAGVSQSPSNKVTEKGKDVELRCDPISGHTALYWYRQSLGQGLEFLIYFQGNSAPDKSGLPSDRFSAERTGGSVSTLTIQRTQQEDSAVYLCASSLIFSYEQYFGPGTRLTVT.

The rearrangement uses TRBV28 and TRBJ1-3; no reliable D call. V lost 3 bases and J 0 bases, leaving 6 bases between the germline ends. The CDR3 spans 14 residues. In germline, CDR1 is MDHEN, CDR2 SYDVKM. CDR3 coding DNA: TGTGCCAGCAGTTTCTCCCGCTCTGGAAACACCATATATTTT. Residues: CASSFSRSGNTIYF.

The CDR3: CASSPNLSGAQYF. CDR3 coding DNA: TGTGCCAGCAGCCCCAATTTATCGGGGGCCCAGTACTTC. The chain has TRBV7-3 and TRBJ2-5; D is perhaps TRBD2 (6 bases). V was clipped by 5 bases and J by 9 bases, with 16 bases between them. Looked up from germline, CDR1 is SGHTA and CDR2 is FQGTGA. The CDR3 totals 13 residues.

This clone has a single count. The genes are TRBV18 and TRBJ2-2; the D gene is possibly TRBD2 (6 bases). From germline, CDR1 is KGHSH and CDR2 LQKENI. Deletions cut 2 bases from V and 0 bases from J, with 16 bases between. This CDR3 spans 18 amino acids. CDR3 nucleotide sequence: TGTGCCAGCTCACCAAACTCTCCGGGAGTTGCGAACACCGGGGAGCTGTTTTTT. Its translation is CASSPNSPGVANTGELFF. Full variable domain (remainder filled in from reference TRBV18 and TRBJ2-2): NAGVMQNPRHLVRRRGQEARLRCSPMKGHSHVYWYRQLPEEGLKFMVYLQKENIIDESGMPKERFSAEFPKEGPSILRIQQVVRGDSAAYFCASSPNSPGVANTGELFFGEGSRLTVL.

This chain joins TRBV18 and TRBJ1-1; possible D gene TRBD1, 5 bases. The CDR3 is 15 amino acids. Germline V gene sequence: CDR1 KGHSH, CDR2 LQKENI. Trimming pared 3 bases from V and 4 bases from J, leaving 15 bases between. CDR3 nucleotides: TGTGCCAGCTCACCCAACACGGGGGGAAGCACTGAAGCTTTCTTT. Translated: CASSPNTGGSTEAFF.

The rearrangement uses TRBV28 and TRBJ2-4, with D maybe TRBD1 (6 bases). The CDR3 runs 16 residues. Trimming cost V 5 bases and J 4 bases, with 18 bases left between them. Germline CDR1 reads MDHEN; CDR2 reads SYDVKM. The CDR3 protein is CASSPWTEAGKNIQYF. DNA of the CDR3: TGTGCCAGCAGTCCTTGGACAGAGGCAGGGAAAAACATTCAGTACTTC.